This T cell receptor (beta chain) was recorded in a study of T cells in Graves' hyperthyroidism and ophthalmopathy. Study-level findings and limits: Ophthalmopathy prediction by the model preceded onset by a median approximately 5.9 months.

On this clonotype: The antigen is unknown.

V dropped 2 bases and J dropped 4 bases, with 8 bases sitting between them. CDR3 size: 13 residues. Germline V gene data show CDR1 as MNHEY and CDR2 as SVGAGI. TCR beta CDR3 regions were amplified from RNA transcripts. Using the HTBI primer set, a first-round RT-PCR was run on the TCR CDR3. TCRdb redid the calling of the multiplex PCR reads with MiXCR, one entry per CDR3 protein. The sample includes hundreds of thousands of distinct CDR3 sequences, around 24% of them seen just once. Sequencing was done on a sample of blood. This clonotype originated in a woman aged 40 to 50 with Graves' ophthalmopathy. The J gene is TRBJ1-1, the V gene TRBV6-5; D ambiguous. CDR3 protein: CASSYLWSTEAFF. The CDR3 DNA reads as TGTGCCAGCAGTTACCTTTGGAGCACTGAAGCTTTCTTT.